The subject of this entry is one TCR beta chain. This sample is part of a study of blood T cell repertoires in COVID-19. Sequencing used immunoSEQ multiplex PCR; TCRdb keeps in-frame clones, though not all of them. Of tens of thousands of clones listed, 86% are singletons. Trimming pared 6 bases from V and 7 bases from J, leaving 13 bases between. Germline CDR1 reads MGHDK; CDR2 reads SYGVNS. The CDR3 spans 13 residues. The sequenced sample consisted of peripheral blood. The clonotype comes from a man between 50 and 59 years old with active or convalescent COVID-19. The chain uses TRBV25-1 and TRBJ2-1, with D perhaps matching TRBD2 (5 bases). CDR3 coding DNA: TGTGCCAGCAGCCCGGGATCCCGGAATGAGCAGTTCTTC. As protein: CASSPGSRNEQFF. Looking up the rest from reference TRBV25-1 and TRBJ2-1 gives the full variable domain: EADIYQTPRYLVIGTGKKITLECSQTMGHDKMYWYQQDPGMELHLIHYSYGVNSTEKGDLSSESTVSRIRTEHFPLTLESARPSHTSQYLCASSPGSRNEQFFGPGTRLTVL.